These 18 T cell receptor beta chains share one sample of origin, sequenced in a study of blood T cell repertoires in COVID-19. TCRdb keeps only in-frame clones here, not all; method: immunoSEQ multiplex PCR. The sample lists about 260,000 clones, approximately 88% occurring once. Sequenced sample: PBMCs or T cells enriched from blood (not recorded which). The receptors come from a woman between 40 and 50 years old who had been exposed to COVID-19.

The chain carries TRBV6-5 and TRBJ2-2, with D possibly TRBD1 on 6 matching bases. Germline V gives CDR1 MNHEY, CDR2 SVGAGI. The CDR3 extends over 15 amino acids. V was trimmed by 8 bases and J by 6 bases, leaving 19 bases between them. Here the CDR3 reads CASFDRDEGAGELFF. DNA of the CDR3: TGTGCCAGCTTCGACCGCGACGAGGGGGCCGGGGAGCTGTTTTTT.

The genes are TRBV5-1 and TRBJ2-2; TRBD1 matches at 9 bases. This CDR3 is built from 15 residues. V shed 8 bases, J shed 3 bases, and the junction held 8 bases outside the gene matches. Germline values: CDR1 SGHRS, CDR2 YFSETQ. DNA for the CDR3: TGCGCCAGTTCACCGACAGGGGGGTACACCGGGGAGCTGTTTTTT. This sequence encodes CASSPTGGYTGELFF.

V and J are TRBV6-5 and TRBJ2-3; maybe TRBD1 (5 bases). Trimming pared 7 bases from V and 0 bases from J, leaving 8 bases between. Germline CDR1 reads MNHEY; CDR2 reads SVGAGI. CDR3 length equals 13 residues. As DNA, the CDR3 is TGTGCCAGCACCGACAGTAGCACAGATACGCAGTATTTT. Residues: CASTDSSTDTQYF.

The chain links TRBV7-5 to TRBJ1-5. TRBV7-5 is a pseudogene locus. The CDR3 totals 13 residues. This CDR3 reads CVRSSAGGQPQHF. As DNA, the CDR3 is TGTGTCAGAAGCTCGGCGGGGGGTCAGCCCCAGCATTTT.

The chain uses TRBV5-6 and TRBJ1-1; TRBD1 aligns across 7 bases. Germline V CDR1 and CDR2: SGHDT, YYEEEE. Unmatched junction bases numbered 4, after V lost 7 bases and J lost 4 bases. The CDR3 sequence is 12 residues long. CDR3 nucleotides: TGTGCCAGCTACAGGGGACGCACTGAAGCTTTCTTT. This sequence encodes CASYRGRTEAFF.

This clone is a singleton in its sample. The chain recombines TRBV24-1 with TRBJ1-2; 10 nucleotides agree with TRBD1. Trimming at V came to 4 bases and at J to 5 bases, leaving 6 bases not matched to a gene. Germline-derived CDR1 and CDR2 are KGHDR and SFDVKD. The CDR3 sequence is 15 residues long. The CDR3 reads CATSDRTGGTYGYTF. The DNA for the CDR3 is TGTGCCACCAGTGACCGGACAGGGGGGACATATGGCTACACCTTC.

This sequence joins TRBV7-3 and TRBJ2-3, with D perhaps matching TRBD2 (7 bases). Deletions cut 8 bases from V and 0 bases from J, with 15 bases between. The CDR3 spans 15 residues. Germline loops: CDR1 SGHTA, CDR2 FQGTGA. CDR3 bases: TGTGCCAGCTCCCGGGGGGCAGGTAGCACAGATACGCAGTATTTT. This codes for CASSRGAGSTDTQYF.

This clone occurred a few times. The V gene is TRBV5-1, the J gene TRBJ2-2; the D gene is possibly TRBD1 (5 bases). Trimming stripped 6 bases from V and 0 bases from J, with 12 bases between. Germline loops: CDR1 SGHRS, CDR2 YFSETQ. The CDR3 is made up of 15 amino acids. Written as DNA, the CDR3 is TGCGCCAGCACCCAGAGCAGGGCGAACACCGGGGAGCTGTTTTTT. It specifies CASTQSRANTGELFF.

Only a few counts were recorded for this clone. The chain combines TRBV6-4 with TRBJ2-1; the match to TRBD1 covers 7 bases. V was pared by 3 bases and J by 5 bases, with 4 bases of the junction left unmatched. The CDR3 has 14 amino acids. Germline V CDR1 and CDR2: MRHNA, SNTAGT. The CDR3 here is CASSDGTEHNEQFF. The CDR3 DNA follows: TGTGCCAGCAGTGATGGGACAGAACACAATGAGCAGTTCTTC.

This clone was counted between two and nine times. J is TRBJ2-2 and V is TRBV6-2 or TRBV6-3, with D possibly TRBD2 on 6 matching bases. CDR3 size: 15 residues. Germline V gene data show CDR1 as MNHEY and CDR2 as SVGEGT. Trimming shortened V by 4 bases and J by 3 bases, and 12 bases separated the two germline ends. CDR3 region: CASSWASEDTGELFF. CDR3 nucleotide sequence: TGTGCCAGCAGTTGGGCTAGCGAGGACACCGGGGAGCTGTTTTTT.

This chain links TRBV4-2 with TRBJ2-3; 8 bases are shared with TRBD2. The CDR3 has 15 amino acids. The germline V gene has CDR1 LGHNA and CDR2 YNFKEQ. J gave up 4 bases and V 1 base, and 4 bases lay outside the gene matches. Here the CDR3 reads CASSQAGGPSDTQYF. The CDR3 DNA follows: TGTGCCAGCAGCCAAGCGGGGGGGCCTTCAGATACGCAGTATTTT.

The DNA for the CDR3 is TGCGCCAGCAGCCGGACAGGGGATGGCTACACCTTC. This gives the protein CASSRTGDGYTF. The chain recombines TRBV4-1 with TRBJ1-2, with 9 bases aligning to TRBD1. Germline values: CDR1 MGHRA, CDR2 YSYEKL. J gave up 6 bases and V 4 bases, and 0 bases lay outside the gene matches. The CDR3 extends over 12 amino acids.

V gene TRBV19 combines with J gene TRBJ2-7; D may be TRBD2 (6 bases). This CDR3 is built from 15 residues. Germline V gene data show CDR1 as LNHDA and CDR2 as SQIVND (reference sequence). Trimming took off 0 bases at V and 1 base at J, with 10 bases between the two ends. CDR3 sequence: CASSIDAGSSYEQYV. The CDR3, as DNA: TGTGCCAGTAGTATAGACGCGGGATCGTCCTACGAGCAGTACGTC.

The genes are TRBV19 and TRBJ2-1; TRBD1 aligns across 9 bases. The CDR3 sequence is 13 residues long. V shed 9 bases and J 4 bases; nucleotides not matched to a gene: 4. Germline CDR1 LNHDA, CDR2 SQIVND (reference sequence). Written as DNA, the CDR3 is TGTGCCAGCCAGGGACAGGGTTACAATGAGCAGTTCTTC. It is translated as CASQGQGYNEQFF. The complete variable domain, with remaining parts taken from reference TRBV19 and TRBJ2-1, reads DGGITQSPKYLFRKEGQNVTLSCEQNLNHDAMYWYRQDPGQGLRLIYYSQIVNDFQKGDIAEGYSVSREKKESFPLTVTSAQKNPTAFYLCASQGQGYNEQFFGPGTRLTVL.

This chain connects TRBV29-1 to TRBJ2-7, with 9 bases matching TRBD1. Germline V gene lookup returns CDR1 SQVTM and CDR2 ANQGSEA. With V trimmed by 0 bases and J by 3 bases, 9 bases remained unmatched. The CDR3 has 16 residues. The CDR3 here is CSVEDGRQGGGYEQYF. Here the CDR3 DNA reads TGCAGCGTTGAAGACGGCAGACAGGGGGGTGGCTACGAGCAGTACTTC.

The chain combines TRBV7-2 with TRBJ1-2; TRBD1 matches 7 bases. V shed 5 bases, J shed 4 bases, and the junction held 16 bases outside the gene matches. Germline lookup yields CDR1 SGHTA and CDR2 FQGNSA. The CDR3 runs to 17 residues. CDR3: CASSESLGGLNLYGYTF. The CDR3 DNA sequence: TGTGCCAGCAGCGAATCCTTAGGGGGCCTCAACCTCTATGGCTACACCTTC.

This CDR3 is CASSSRTGLNTGELFF. The CDR3 nucleotides are TGTGCCAGCAGCTCCCGGACAGGGCTTAACACCGGGGAGCTGTTTTTT. This chain links TRBV7-8 with TRBJ2-2, with 8 bases that match TRBD1. V was pared by 4 bases and J by 2 bases, with 6 bases of the junction left unmatched. CDR3 length: 16 residues. Germline loops: CDR1 SGHVS, CDR2 FQNEAQ.

Turning to this clone: Compared with germline, one end of the junction differs, possibly owing to a read error. The chain combines TRBV5-1 with TRBJ2-1; 9 positions agree with TRBD2. CDR1 is SGHRS, CDR2 YFSETQ, per germline. The CDR3 is 15 residues long. Written as DNA, the CDR3 is TGTGCCAGCAGCGCCGGCGGGAGGGCCTCGGATGAGCAGTTCTTC. Its translation: CASSAGGRASDEQFF.